Each of the 30 T cell receptor beta chains below was sequenced from the same sample in a study of neurological immune-mediated disorders. TCRdb passed the 5' RACE reads through MiXCR, listing each CDR3 protein once. The data contain more than 20,000 distinct CDR3 sequences, roughly an eighth of them singletons. Source material: PBMCs. These receptors all come from a woman aged 40 to 49 with HTLV-1-associated myelopathy (HAM/TSP).

This clonotype has at least ten counts. The chain links TRBV6-6 to TRBJ2-7; 9 nucleotides agree with TRBD2. The CDR3 spans 15 residues. Trimming at V came to 6 bases and at J to 5 bases, leaving 11 bases not matched to a gene. From germline, CDR1 is MNHNY and CDR2 SVGAGI (reference sequence). This chain's CDR3 is CASRDAGLAWHEQYF. DNA of the CDR3: TGTGCCAGCAGAGACGCTGGACTAGCGTGGCACGAGCAGTACTTC.

At least ten counts were recorded for this clonotype. CDR3 region: CASSQDRRMGTQYF. CDR3 nucleotide sequence: TGTGCCAGCAGCCAAGATCGCAGAATGGGGACCCAGTACTTC. The V gene is TRBV14, the J gene TRBJ2-5; D is unresolved. The CDR3 consists of 14 residues. The V end was cut by 0 bases, the J end by 7 bases, with 12 bases between. CDR1 and CDR2 from the germline V gene are SGHDN and FVKESK.

Of note for this clonotype: Compared with germline, one end of the junction differs, possibly owing to a read error. This sequence joins TRBV7-2 and TRBJ1-1; TRBD1 is a possible D gene (5 bases). Germline V gives CDR1 SGHTA, CDR2 FQGNSA. The CDR3 covers 14 residues. CDR3: CASSLAGEGTGAFF. CDR3 in DNA: TGTGCCAGCAGCTTAGCAGGGGAAGGCACTGGAGCTTTCTTT. Full variable domain (rest looked up from reference TRBV7-2 and TRBJ1-1): GAGVSQSPSNKVTEKGKDVELRCDPISGHTALYWYRQSLGQGLEFLIYFQGNSAPDKSGLPSDRFSAERTGGSVSTLTIQRTQQEDSAVYLCASSLAGEGTGAFFGQGTRLTVV.

This clonotype was seen a single time. A junction end diverges from the germline sequence, so it may reflect a read error. The chain recombines TRBV2 with TRBJ1-5; D is unclear. The V gene's germline CDR1 is SNHLY and CDR2 FYNNEI. The CDR3 loop spans 12 amino acids. CDR3 region: CASSEVGQPQNF. CDR3 sequence (DNA): TGTGCCAGCAGTGAAGTGGGTCAGCCCCAGAATTTC. Full variable domain (remainder filled in from reference TRBV2 and TRBJ1-5): EPEVTQTPSHQVTQMGQEVILRCVPISNHLYFYWYRQILGQKVEFLVSFYNNEISEKSEIFDDQFSVERPDGSNFTLKIRSTKLEDSAMYFCASSEVGQPQNFGDGTRLSIL.

At least ten counts were recorded for this clonotype. The chain recombines TRBV29-1 with TRBJ2-2; the D gene is possibly TRBD1 (6 bases). Germline CDR1 is SQVTM and CDR2 is ANQGSEA. Trimming stripped 5 bases from V and 1 base from J, with 11 bases between. This CDR3 is 14 amino acids long. Here the CDR3 reads CSVMEQGNTGELFF. The DNA for the CDR3 is TGCAGCGTTATGGAACAGGGGAACACCGGGGAGCTGTTTTTT.

This clonotype was counted at least ten times. This sequence joins TRBV2 and TRBJ2-1; TRBD2 might be the D (7 bases). V was pared by 2 bases and J by 0 bases, with 8 bases between. The CDR3 spans 15 residues. CDR1 is SNHLY, CDR2 FYNNEI, per germline. CDR3 region: CASSERGGSYNEQFF. The CDR3 DNA follows: TGTGCCAGCAGTGAAAGGGGGGGCTCCTACAATGAGCAGTTCTTC. Full variable domain (missing parts from reference TRBV2 and TRBJ2-1): EPEVTQTPSHQVTQMGQEVILRCVPISNHLYFYWYRQILGQKVEFLVSFYNNEISEKSEIFDDQFSVERPDGSNFTLKIRSTKLEDSAMYFCASSERGGSYNEQFFGPGTRLTVL.

This clonotype was observed at least ten times. The V call is TRBV7-2, the J call TRBJ2-5; 7 positions match TRBD2. Per germline, CDR1 SGHTA and CDR2 FQGNSA. V lost 0 bases, J lost 14 bases, and 6 bases stayed unmatched. The CDR3 runs to 12 residues. CDR3 amino acids: CASSLASRGVYF. In DNA, the CDR3 is TGTGCCAGCAGCTTAGCAAGTCGGGGGGTCTACTTC.

This clonotype came up many times. The chain uses TRBV7-9 and TRBJ1-5; unclear D gene. Trimming shortened V by 2 bases and J by 1 base, and 9 bases separated the two germline ends. This CDR3 contains 15 residues. The germline CDR1 and CDR2 sequences are SEHNR and FQNEAQ (reference sequence). The CDR3 bases are TGTGCCAGCAGCTTAACAGACGGAAGCAATCAGCCCCAGCATTTT. This codes for CASSLTDGSNQPQHF.

This clonotype was observed at least ten times. The genes are TRBV5-1 and TRBJ2-7, with D possibly matching TRBD1 (5 bases). The CDR3 sequence is 12 residues long. V was trimmed by 2 bases and J by 8 bases, leaving 11 bases between them. Germline CDR1 reads SGHRS; CDR2 reads YFSETQ. The CDR3 DNA reads TGCGCCAGCAGCTTAAGCTCGGACAAGCAGTACTTC. It yields the protein CASSLSSDKQYF.

This clonotype has a count of ten or more. V usage is TRBV9 and J usage is TRBJ2-3; perhaps TRBD2 as D (7 bases). The CDR3 contains 15 residues. From germline, CDR1 is SGDLS and CDR2 YYNGEE. The V and J ends lost 0 bases and 2 bases respectively, with 10 bases between them. The CDR3 bases are TGTGCCAGCAGCGTAGAGGGGGGGGTCACAGATACGCAGTATTTT. Translating it yields CASSVEGGVTDTQYF.

The sample holds many counts of this clonotype. The rearrangement joins TRBV6-6 to TRBJ1-2; D ambiguous. The CDR3 is 11 amino acids. V lost 5 bases to trimming and J lost 4 bases, with 5 bases between them. Germline CDR1 and CDR2: MNHNY and SVGAGI (reference sequence). CDR3 loop: CASSLLYGYTF. The DNA for the CDR3 is TGTGCCAGCAGTCTTCTCTATGGCTACACCTTC.

At least ten counts were recorded for this clonotype. This chain links TRBV18 with TRBJ2-5; 10 bases are a match to TRBD1. CDR1 KGHSH and CDR2 LQKENI come from the germline V gene. The CDR3 is made up of 15 amino acids. After removal of 4 bases from V and 2 bases from J, the junction contained 4 bases not matched to a gene. CDR3 in DNA: TGTGCCAGCTCACGGGACAGGGGCGAGCAAGAGACCCAGTACTTC. Translating gives CASSRDRGEQETQYF. The complete variable domain, with remaining parts taken from reference TRBV18 and TRBJ2-5, reads NAGVMQNPRHLVRRRGQEARLRCSPMKGHSHVYWYRQLPEEGLKFMVYLQKENIIDESGMPKERFSAEFPKEGPSILRIQQVVRGDSAAYFCASSRDRGEQETQYFGPGTRLLVL.

This clonotype was counted many times. This chain uses TRBV5-1 with TRBJ1-1, with D possibly matching TRBD1 (5 bases). Trimming removed 2 bases at V and 1 base at J, with 15 bases between. CDR1 SGHRS and CDR2 YFSETQ come from the germline V gene. This CDR3 region has 16 residues. The CDR3: CASSFGQGRGNTEAFF. CDR3 sequence (DNA): TGCGCCAGCAGCTTCGGCCAGGGACGTGGGAACACTGAAGCTTTCTTT.

In this sample, this clonotype turned up a few times. This rearrangement joins TRBV9 to TRBJ2-1; 11 bases map to TRBD2. J gave up 9 bases and V 4 bases, and 6 bases lay outside the gene matches. Germline values: CDR1 SGDLS, CDR2 YYNGEE. CDR3 length: 14 amino acids. CDR3 in amino acids: CASSFSGGATEQFF. As DNA, the CDR3 is TGTGCCAGCAGCTTTAGCGGGGGGGCCACTGAGCAGTTCTTC.

This clonotype was found many times. The chain carries TRBV6-5 and TRBJ2-1; TRBD1 matches at 7 bases. V lost 4 bases and J lost 7; bases outside the gene matches: 10. The CDR3 is made up of 15 amino acids. In germline, CDR1 is MNHEY, CDR2 SVGAGI. Here the CDR3 reads CASSFSTGRTNEQFF. The DNA of the CDR3 is TGTGCCAGCAGTTTTTCGACAGGGCGGACGAATGAGCAGTTCTTC.

This clonotype was picked up many times. The chain couples TRBV5-1 to TRBJ2-2, with D possibly being TRBD1 (6 bases). The CDR3 runs 15 residues. The V end lost 0 bases, the J end lost 6 bases, and 12 bases lay between the germline ends. Per germline, CDR1 SGHRS and CDR2 YFSETQ. In DNA form, the CDR3 reads TGCGCCAGCAGCTTGGAAATCCAGGGGTCCGGGGAGCTGTTTTTT. Translating gives CASSLEIQGSGELFF.

As concerns this clonotype: The junction differs from germline at one of its ends, possibly a read error. The chain links TRBV5-8 to TRBJ2-2, with TRBD2 identical over 8 bases. The CDR3 has 17 residues. CDR1 is SGHTS, CDR2 YDEGEE, per germline. CDR3 region: CASSSSPGTSHTGELFF. The DNA of the CDR3 is TGTGCTAGCAGCTCGAGCCCCGGGACTAGTCACACCGGGGAGCTGTTTTTT.

This clonotype was detected ten times or more. The chain couples TRBV20-1 to TRBJ1-2; 7 bases map to TRBD1. Germline trimming cut 3 bases from V and 8 bases from J; bases unmatched to any gene: 15. In germline, CDR1 is DFQATT, CDR2 SNEGSKA (reference sequence). This CDR3 has 15 amino acids. The CDR3 loop is CSASGTEVNEGGYTF. The CDR3 bases are TGCAGTGCTAGCGGGACAGAAGTGAATGAAGGCGGCTACACCTTC.

In its sample, this clonotype was seen many times. The V call is TRBV6-6, the J call TRBJ2-7, with 9 nucleotides matching TRBD1. J gave up 2 bases and V 8 bases, and 1 base lay outside the gene matches. Germline CDR1 and CDR2: MNHNY and SVGAGI (reference sequence). CDR3 length: 12 residues. This CDR3 is CASRDRAYEQYF. The CDR3 region has the DNA TGTGCCAGCCGGGACAGGGCCTACGAGCAGTACTTC.

The chain uses TRBV6-1 and TRBJ1-1; D remains unclear. V was trimmed by 3 bases and J by 1 base, leaving 6 bases between them. The CDR3 covers 13 residues. In germline, CDR1 is MNHNS, CDR2 SASEGT. The CDR3 DNA sequence: TGTGCCAGCAGTGATCGAGAGAACACTGAAGCTTTCTTT. As protein: CASSDRENTEAFF.

This clonotype was detected many times. V and J are TRBV10-3 and TRBJ2-1; 10 bases match TRBD2. Germline CDR1 is ENHRY and CDR2 is SYGVKD. V lost 7 bases and J lost 5; bases outside the gene matches: 8. The CDR3 has 15 amino acids. The CDR3 is CAITRSGGADNEQFF. As DNA, the CDR3 is TGTGCCATCACTCGAAGCGGGGGGGCTGACAATGAGCAGTTCTTC.

Many counts were recorded for this clonotype. V gene TRBV5-1 combines with J gene TRBJ1-3, with D unclear. The germline CDR1 and CDR2 sequences are SGHRS and YFSETQ. The CDR3 has 15 residues. Trimming cost V 1 base and J 0 bases, with 8 bases left between them. CDR3 DNA sequence: TGCGCCAGCAGCTTGACCCCCTCCTCTGGAAACACCATATATTTT. Translated, it gives CASSLTPSSGNTIYF.

The genes are TRBV20-1 and TRBJ2-5; a weak D match, TRBD1 (6 bases). The V gene lost 3 bases and the J gene lost 5 bases, with 16 bases spanning the gap. The CDR3 is 14 amino acids. Germline V lookup: CDR1 DFQATT, CDR2 SNEGSKA (reference sequence). The CDR3 coding sequence is TGCAGTGCTAGCAGGCAGGGGTTCTTGGAGACCCAGTACTTC. Encoded protein: CSASRQGFLETQYF.

This clonotype was observed at least ten times. The chain is built from TRBV7-8 and TRBJ1-1; TRBD1 matches at 12 bases. There are 16 residues in the CDR3. Germline V lookup: CDR1 SGHVS, CDR2 FQNEAQ. Trimming removed 3 bases from V and 5 bases from J; junction bases left unmatched: 7. This chain's CDR3 is CASSFGTGGAWTEAFF. For the CDR3, the DNA is TGTGCCAGCAGCTTCGGGACAGGGGGCGCGTGGACTGAAGCTTTCTTT.

This clonotype was found many times. J is TRBJ2-1 and V is TRBV5-1, with a weak D call TRBD2 (6 bases). This CDR3 spans 15 amino acids. The V gene lost 0 bases and the J gene lost 7 bases, with 14 bases spanning the gap. Germline loops: CDR1 SGHRS, CDR2 YFSETQ. The CDR3 sequence is CASSLARGTPNEQFF. CDR3 DNA sequence: TGCGCCAGCAGCTTGGCCCGCGGGACCCCGAATGAGCAGTTCTTC.

This clonotype was recorded at least ten times. This chain uses TRBV18 with TRBJ2-7; TRBD2 matches 7 bases. Losses at the gene ends were 4 bases for V and 3 bases for J; bases not matched to a gene: 3. The CDR3 covers 13 residues. The germline CDR1 and CDR2 sequences are KGHSH and LQKENI. CDR3 bases: TGTGCCAGCTCACTGGGCGGGGGCTACGAGCAGTACTTC. Amino acid sequence: CASSLGGGYEQYF.

Ten or more counts support this clonotype. CDR3 amino acids: CASSLGRDRGLTDTQYF. In nucleotides, the CDR3 is TGCGCCAGCAGCTTGGGTCGGGACAGGGGGCTCACAGATACGCAGTATTTT. V and J are TRBV5-1 and TRBJ2-3; TRBD1 aligns across 12 bases. Germline trimming cut 0 bases from V and 2 bases from J; bases unmatched to any gene: 4. CDR3 size: 17 residues. Germline V lookup: CDR1 SGHRS, CDR2 YFSETQ.

This clonotype occurred many times. The genes are TRBV12-3 or TRBV12-4 and TRBJ1-2, with 7 bases identical to TRBD1. The length of the CDR3 is 13 residues. V lost 5 bases to trimming and J lost 4 bases; unmatched junction nucleotides: 4. The CDR3 loop reads CASSARQGYGYTF. The DNA of the CDR3 is TGTGCCAGCAGTGCTCGACAGGGCTATGGCTACACCTTC.

Many counts were recorded for this clonotype. The genes are TRBV7-8 and TRBJ1-2, with D unresolved. Germline loops: CDR1 SGHVS, CDR2 FQNEAQ. Trimming took 5 bases from V and 4 from J, leaving 11 bases between them. This CDR3 comprises 13 residues. The CDR3 here is CASSLRTGYGYTF. CDR3 bases: TGTGCCAGCAGCCTGCGGACCGGCTATGGCTACACCTTC.

This clonotype was counted many times. This rearrangement joins TRBV5-1 to TRBJ1-1; TRBD1 is a possible D gene (6 bases). V lost 7 bases and J lost 1, with 20 bases in between. The CDR3 runs 16 residues. Germline lookup yields CDR1 SGHRS and CDR2 YFSETQ. The DNA of the CDR3 is TGCGCCAGCTCCCGTTGGGGGGGCGTTGAGAACACTGAAGCTTTCTTT. It specifies CASSRWGGVENTEAFF.